This T cell receptor (beta chain) was obtained from a study of blood T cell repertoires in COVID-19. The wider study: COVID-19 samples collected from the United States, Italy and Spain covered acute and convalescent phases.

This CDR3 region has 15 residues. J was trimmed by 3 bases and V by 0 bases; bases with no gene match: 3. CDR1 and CDR2 (germline): SGHNT, YYREEE (reference sequence). Per the original methods: Reference gene primer amplification gave nucleated cell count estimates. TCRdb keeps only in-frame clones here, not all; method: immunoSEQ multiplex PCR. V, J and clone size are those of that table, while D and trimming were read from the DNA. The table lists about 360,000 clones, more than 75% of them singletons, with 2.5% to 3.5% in the top ten. This clone was detected once. The clonotype originates from a human donor in a cohort sampled during active COVID-19. Material: peripheral blood. The gene calls are TRBV5-4 and TRBJ2-3; TRBD2 aligns across 8 bases. CDR3 sequence (DNA): TGTGCCAGCAGCTTGGCGGGACTAGTGACAGATACGCAGTATTTT. It translates to CASSLAGLVTDTQYF.